This T cell receptor (beta chain) was captured in a study of cytomegalovirus exposure and HLA in healthy donors. Primers: 60 Vbeta forward and 13 Jbeta reverse. Measured with immunoSEQ multiplex PCR; TCRdb has only the in-frame clones, and not every one. The repertoire holds about 230,000 clones, with around 80% as singletons. CDR3 size: 14 residues. With V trimmed by 0 bases and J by 4 bases, 4 bases remained unmatched. Germline CDR1 is SGHDT and CDR2 is YYEEEE. The sequencing sample was made of PBMCs. This TCR was recovered from a boy younger than 18 in good health and CMV-seronegative. This chain connects TRBV5-6 to TRBJ2-7, with TRBD2 identical over 7 bases. The CDR3 is CASSLGAAGYEQYF. The CDR3 DNA follows: TGTGCCAGCAGCTTGGGCGCAGCGGGATACGAGCAGTACTTC. Supplemented by reference TRBV5-6 and TRBJ2-7, the full variable domain reads DAGVTQSPTHLIKTRGQQVTLRCSPKSGHDTVSWYQQALGQGPQFIFQYYEEEERQRGNFPDRFSGHQFPNYSSELNVNALLLGDSALYLCASSLGAAGYEQYFGPGTRLTVT.